The TCR beta chain described here comes from a study of cytomegalovirus exposure and HLA in healthy donors. CDR1 is MNHEY and CDR2 is SMNVEV in the germline V gene (reference sequence). V lost 8 bases to trimming and J lost 1 base, with 12 bases between them. This CDR3 has 13 residues. Data came from immunoSEQ multiplex PCR; TCRdb stores just in-frame clones and leaves some out. There are about 270,000 clones in the sample; approximately 86% occur only once, and 1% lies in the top ten. Source material: PBMCs. The receptor was derived from a young woman in good health and CMV-seronegative. The chain is built from TRBV27 and TRBJ2-7; no clear D. The CDR3 loop is CASSAASSYEQYF. CDR3 coding DNA: TGTGCCAGCTCCGCAGCGTCTTCCTACGAGCAGTACTTC.